This is a list of T cell receptor beta chains from one sample in a study of cytomegalovirus exposure and HLA in healthy donors. Here immunoSEQ multiplex PCR was the method, and the copy in TCRdb shows in-frame clones only, minus some. The sample holds about 41,000 clones. Sequenced: PBMCs. These receptors were obtained from a man aged 25-45 years in good health and CMV-seronegative. The conserved cysteine and the conserved F or W are not part of the CDR3 here. Each record gives: CDR3 protein, J gene, V gene, clone size. Rows give clone size only sometimes, using once, few, many, or a class for an expanded clone.

ASRGDSNTYEQY | TRBJ2-7 | TRBV4-1 | NA
ASSGEMADRDDGYT | TRBJ1-2 | TRBV9 | NA
ASSRRDREGTEAF | TRBJ1-1 | TRBV18 | NA
ASSLEQGVLEKLF | TRBJ1-4 | TRBV7-9 | medium-sized
ASRAPPGSPY | TRBJ2-4 | TRBV5-8 | NA
ASSEWQDNEQF | TRBJ2-1 | TRBV6-1 | NA
ASSLGTGGHQPQH | TRBJ1-5 | TRBV28 | NA
ASSPTSGTIY | TRBJ1-3 | TRBV7-2 | NA
ASRLQGWSLD | TRBJ2-5 | TRBV11-2 | NA
ASSQRQGGMNTEAF | TRBJ1-1 | TRBV5-1 | NA
ASRGETQY | TRBJ2-5 | TRBV6-6 | NA
ASSFGTYEQY | TRBJ2-7 | TRBV13 | NA
AYADGDYGYT | TRBJ1-2 | TRBV30 | NA
SARDSNEQF | TRBJ2-1 | TRBV20-1 | NA
ASSPDYPEQY | TRBJ2-7 | TRBV6-1 | NA
ASSLVAAQETQY | TRBJ2-5 | TRBV5-1 | NA
ASQPEPGIPYEQY | TRBJ2-7 | TRBV5-1 | NA
SVVWERTEKLF | TRBJ1-4 | TRBV29-1 | NA